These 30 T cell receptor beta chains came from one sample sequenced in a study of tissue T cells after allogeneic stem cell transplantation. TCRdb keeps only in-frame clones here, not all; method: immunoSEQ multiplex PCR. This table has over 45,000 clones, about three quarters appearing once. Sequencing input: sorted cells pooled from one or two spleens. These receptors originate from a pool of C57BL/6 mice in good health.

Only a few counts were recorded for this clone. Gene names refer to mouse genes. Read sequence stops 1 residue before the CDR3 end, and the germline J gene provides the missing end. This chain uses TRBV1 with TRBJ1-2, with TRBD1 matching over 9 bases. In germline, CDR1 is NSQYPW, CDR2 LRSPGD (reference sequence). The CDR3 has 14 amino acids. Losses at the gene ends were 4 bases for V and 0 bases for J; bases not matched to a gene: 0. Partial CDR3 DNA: TGCACCTGCAGTGGACAGGGGGCAAACTCCGACTACACC. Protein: CTCSGQGANSDYT. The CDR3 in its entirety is CTCSGQGANSDYTF. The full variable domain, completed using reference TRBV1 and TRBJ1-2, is VTLLEQNPRWRLVPRGQAVNLRCILKNSQYPWMSWYQQDLQKQLQWLFTLRSPGDKEVKSLPGADYLATRVTDTELRLQVANMSQGRTLYCTCSGQGANSDYTFGSGTRLLVI.

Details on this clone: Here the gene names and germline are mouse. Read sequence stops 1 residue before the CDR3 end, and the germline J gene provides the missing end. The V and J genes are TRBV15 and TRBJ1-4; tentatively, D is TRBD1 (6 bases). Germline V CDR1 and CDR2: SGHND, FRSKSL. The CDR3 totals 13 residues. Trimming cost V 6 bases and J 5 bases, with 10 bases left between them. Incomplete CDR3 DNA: TGTGCCAGCAGCTGGGGACAAAACGAAAGATTATTT. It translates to CASSWGQNERLF. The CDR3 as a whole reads CASSWGQNERLFF.

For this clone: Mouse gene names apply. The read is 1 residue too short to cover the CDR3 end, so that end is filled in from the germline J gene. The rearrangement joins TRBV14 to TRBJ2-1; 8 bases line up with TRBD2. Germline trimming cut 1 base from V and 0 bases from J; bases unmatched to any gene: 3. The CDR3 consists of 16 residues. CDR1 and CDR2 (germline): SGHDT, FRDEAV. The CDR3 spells CASSFPGGNNYAEQFF. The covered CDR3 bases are TGTGCCAGCAGTTTCCCTGGGGGGAATAACTATGCTGAGCAGTTC.

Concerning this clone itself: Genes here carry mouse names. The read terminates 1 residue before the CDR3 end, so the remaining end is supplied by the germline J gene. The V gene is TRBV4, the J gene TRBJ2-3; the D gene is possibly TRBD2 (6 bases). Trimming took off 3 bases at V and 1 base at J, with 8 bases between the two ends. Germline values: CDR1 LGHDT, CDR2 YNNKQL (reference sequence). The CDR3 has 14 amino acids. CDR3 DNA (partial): TGTGCCAGCAGCTATCTGGGGCGTGCAGAAACGCTGTAT. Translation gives CASSYLGRAETLY. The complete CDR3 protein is CASSYLGRAETLYF.

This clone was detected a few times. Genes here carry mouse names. The sequenced CDR3 bases are TGTGCCAGCGGTGATGACCAGAATACGCTCTAT. It is translated as CASGDDQNTLY. The entire CDR3 reads CASGDDQNTLYF. The V gene is TRBV13-2, the J gene TRBJ1-3; D gene ambiguous. The read comes to an end 1 residue before the CDR3 does, leaving the germline J gene to fill in the end. V lost 0 bases and J 7 bases, leaving 5 bases between the germline ends. In germline, CDR1 is NNHNN, CDR2 SYGAGS (reference sequence). This CDR3 region has 12 residues.

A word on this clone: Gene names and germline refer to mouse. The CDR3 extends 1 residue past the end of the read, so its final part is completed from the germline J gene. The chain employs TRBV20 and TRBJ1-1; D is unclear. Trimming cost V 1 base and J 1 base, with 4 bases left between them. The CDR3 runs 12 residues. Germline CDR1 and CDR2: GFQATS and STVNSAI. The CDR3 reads CGARVENTEVFF. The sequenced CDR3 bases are TGTGGTGCTAGGGTAGAAAACACAGAAGTCTTC.

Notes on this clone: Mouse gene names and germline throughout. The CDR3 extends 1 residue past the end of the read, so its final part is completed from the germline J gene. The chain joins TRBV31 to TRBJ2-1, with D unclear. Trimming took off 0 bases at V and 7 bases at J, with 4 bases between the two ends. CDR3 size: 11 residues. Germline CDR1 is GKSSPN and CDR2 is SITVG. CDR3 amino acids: CAWSLRAEQFF. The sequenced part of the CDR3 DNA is TGTGCCTGGAGTCTAAGAGCTGAGCAGTTC.

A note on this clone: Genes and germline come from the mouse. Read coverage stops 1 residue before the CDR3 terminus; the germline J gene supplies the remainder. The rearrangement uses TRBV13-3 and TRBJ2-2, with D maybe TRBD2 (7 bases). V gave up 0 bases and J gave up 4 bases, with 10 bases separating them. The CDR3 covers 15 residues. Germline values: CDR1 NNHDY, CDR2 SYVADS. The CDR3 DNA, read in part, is TGTGCCAGCAGTGATGCGAGGGGGGGCACCGGGCAGCTCTAC. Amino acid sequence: CASSDARGGTGQLY. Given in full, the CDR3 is CASSDARGGTGQLYF.

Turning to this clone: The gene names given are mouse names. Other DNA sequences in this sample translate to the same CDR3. The chain's CDR3 is CAWSLGGAETLYF. CDR3 bases read: TGTGCCTGGAGTCTAGGGGGGGCAGAAACGCTGTAT. The chain couples TRBV31 to TRBJ2-3; D might be TRBD1 or TRBD2, each matching 6 bases. The CDR3 end is not reached by the read, which stops 1 residue before it; the germline J gene fills it in. The CDR3 has 13 residues. V lost 0 bases and J 3 bases, leaving 7 bases between the germline ends. Germline values: CDR1 GKSSPN, CDR2 SITVG.

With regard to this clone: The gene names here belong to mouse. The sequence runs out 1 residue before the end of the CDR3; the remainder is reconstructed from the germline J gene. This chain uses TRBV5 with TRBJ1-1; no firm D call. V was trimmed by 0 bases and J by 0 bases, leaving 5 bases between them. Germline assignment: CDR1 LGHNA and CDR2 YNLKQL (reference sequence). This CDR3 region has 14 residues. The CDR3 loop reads CASSQEQANTEVFF. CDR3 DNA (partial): TGTGCCAGCAGCCAAGAACAAGCAAACACAGAAGTCTTC.

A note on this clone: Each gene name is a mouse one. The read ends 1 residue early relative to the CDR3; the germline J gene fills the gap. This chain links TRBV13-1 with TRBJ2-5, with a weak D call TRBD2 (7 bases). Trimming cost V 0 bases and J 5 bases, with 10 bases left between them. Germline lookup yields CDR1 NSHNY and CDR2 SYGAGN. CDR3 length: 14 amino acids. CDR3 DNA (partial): TGTGCCAGCAGTGATGCCGGGGGGCGAGACACCCAGTAC. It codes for CASSDAGGRDTQY. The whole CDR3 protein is CASSDAGGRDTQYF.

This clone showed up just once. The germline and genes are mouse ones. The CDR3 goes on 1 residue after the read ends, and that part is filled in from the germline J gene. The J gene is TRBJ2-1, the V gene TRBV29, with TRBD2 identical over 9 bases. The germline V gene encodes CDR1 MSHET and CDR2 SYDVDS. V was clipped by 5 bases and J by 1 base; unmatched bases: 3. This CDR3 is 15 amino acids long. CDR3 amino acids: CASSPDWGNYAEQFF. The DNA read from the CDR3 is TGTGCTAGCAGTCCCGACTGGGGGAACTATGCTGAGCAGTTC.

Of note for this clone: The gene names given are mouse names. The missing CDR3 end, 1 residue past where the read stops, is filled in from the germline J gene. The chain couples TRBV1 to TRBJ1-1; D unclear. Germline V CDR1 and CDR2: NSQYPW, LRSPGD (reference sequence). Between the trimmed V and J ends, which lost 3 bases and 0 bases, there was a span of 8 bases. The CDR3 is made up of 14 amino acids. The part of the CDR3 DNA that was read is TGCACCTGCAGTGCGGCCGGGACAAACACAGAAGTCTTC. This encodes CTCSAAGTNTEVF. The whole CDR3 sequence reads CTCSAAGTNTEVFF. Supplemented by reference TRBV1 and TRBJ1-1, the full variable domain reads VTLLEQNPRWRLVPRGQAVNLRCILKNSQYPWMSWYQQDLQKQLQWLFTLRSPGDKEVKSLPGADYLATRVTDTELRLQVANMSQGRTLYCTCSAAGTNTEVFFGKGTRLTVV.

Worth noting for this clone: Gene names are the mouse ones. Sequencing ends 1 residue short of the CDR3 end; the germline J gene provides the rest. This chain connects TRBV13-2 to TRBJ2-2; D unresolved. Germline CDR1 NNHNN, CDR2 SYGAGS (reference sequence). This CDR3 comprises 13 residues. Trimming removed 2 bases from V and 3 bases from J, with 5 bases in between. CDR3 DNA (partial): TGTGCCAGCGGTGACGGGGACACCGGGCAGCTCTAC. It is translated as CASGDGDTGQLY. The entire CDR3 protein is CASGDGDTGQLYF.

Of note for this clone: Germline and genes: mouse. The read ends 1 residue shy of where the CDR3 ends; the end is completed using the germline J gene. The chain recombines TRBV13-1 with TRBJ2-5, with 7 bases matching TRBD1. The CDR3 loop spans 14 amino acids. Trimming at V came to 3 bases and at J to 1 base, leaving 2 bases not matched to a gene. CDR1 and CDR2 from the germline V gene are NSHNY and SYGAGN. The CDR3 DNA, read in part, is TGTGCCAGCAGTGCGGGACAGTACCAAGACACCCAGTAC. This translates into CASSAGQYQDTQY. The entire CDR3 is CASSAGQYQDTQYF.

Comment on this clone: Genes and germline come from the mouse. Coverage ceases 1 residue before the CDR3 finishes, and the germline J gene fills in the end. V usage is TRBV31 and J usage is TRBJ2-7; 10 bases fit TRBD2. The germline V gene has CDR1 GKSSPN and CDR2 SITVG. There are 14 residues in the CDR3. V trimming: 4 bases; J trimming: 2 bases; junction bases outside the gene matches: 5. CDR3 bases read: TGTGCCTGGACCCCCGGGACTGGGGCCTATGAACAGTAC. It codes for CAWTPGTGAYEQY. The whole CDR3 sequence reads CAWTPGTGAYEQYF.

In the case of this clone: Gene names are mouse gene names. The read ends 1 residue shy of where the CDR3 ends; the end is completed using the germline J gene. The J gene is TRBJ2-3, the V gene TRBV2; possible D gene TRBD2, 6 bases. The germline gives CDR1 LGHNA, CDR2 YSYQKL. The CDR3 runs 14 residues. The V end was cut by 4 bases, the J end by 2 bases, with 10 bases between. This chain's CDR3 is CASSPRDFAETLYF. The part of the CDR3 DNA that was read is TGTGCCAGCAGCCCCCGGGACTTTGCAGAAACGCTGTAT.

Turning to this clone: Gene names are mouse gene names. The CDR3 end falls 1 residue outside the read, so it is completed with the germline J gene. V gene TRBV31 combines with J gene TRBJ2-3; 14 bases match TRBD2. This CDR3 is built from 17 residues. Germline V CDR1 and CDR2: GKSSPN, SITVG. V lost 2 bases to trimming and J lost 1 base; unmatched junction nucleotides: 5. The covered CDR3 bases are TGTGCCTGGAGTGGGACTGGGGGGGCTGGTGGTGCAGAAACGCTGTAT. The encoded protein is CAWSGTGGAGGAETLY. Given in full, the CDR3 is CAWSGTGGAGGAETLYF.

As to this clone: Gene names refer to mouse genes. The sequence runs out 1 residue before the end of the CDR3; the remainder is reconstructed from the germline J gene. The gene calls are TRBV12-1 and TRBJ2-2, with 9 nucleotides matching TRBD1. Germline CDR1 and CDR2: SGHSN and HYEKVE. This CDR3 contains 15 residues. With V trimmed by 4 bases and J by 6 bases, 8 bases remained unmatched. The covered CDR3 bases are TGTGCCAGCTCCCTCCGGGACAGGGACCCCGGGCAGCTCTAC. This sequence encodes CASSLRDRDPGQLY. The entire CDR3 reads CASSLRDRDPGQLYF.

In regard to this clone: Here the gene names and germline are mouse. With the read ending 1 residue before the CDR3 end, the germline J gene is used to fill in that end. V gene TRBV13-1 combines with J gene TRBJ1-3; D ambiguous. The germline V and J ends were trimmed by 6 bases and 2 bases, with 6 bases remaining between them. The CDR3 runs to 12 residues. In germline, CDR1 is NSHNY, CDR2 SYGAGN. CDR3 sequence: CASKTTGNTLYF. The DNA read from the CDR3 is TGTGCCAGCAAGACGACTGGAAATACGCTCTAT.

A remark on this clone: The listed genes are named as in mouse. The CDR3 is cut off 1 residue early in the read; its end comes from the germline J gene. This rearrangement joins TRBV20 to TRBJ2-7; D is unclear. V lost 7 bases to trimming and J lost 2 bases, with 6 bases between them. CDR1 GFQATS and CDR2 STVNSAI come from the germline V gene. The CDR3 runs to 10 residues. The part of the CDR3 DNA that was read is TGTGGTGGAGACGCCTATGAACAGTAC. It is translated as CGGDAYEQY. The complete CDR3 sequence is CGGDAYEQYF.

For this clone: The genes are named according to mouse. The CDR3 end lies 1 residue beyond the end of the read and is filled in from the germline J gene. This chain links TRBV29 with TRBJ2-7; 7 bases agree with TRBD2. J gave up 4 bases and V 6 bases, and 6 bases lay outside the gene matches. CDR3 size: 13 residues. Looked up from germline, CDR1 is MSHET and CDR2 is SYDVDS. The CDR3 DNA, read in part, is TGTGCTAGCAGACCACCACTGGGGTATGAACAGTAC. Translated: CASRPPLGYEQY. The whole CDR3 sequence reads CASRPPLGYEQYF.

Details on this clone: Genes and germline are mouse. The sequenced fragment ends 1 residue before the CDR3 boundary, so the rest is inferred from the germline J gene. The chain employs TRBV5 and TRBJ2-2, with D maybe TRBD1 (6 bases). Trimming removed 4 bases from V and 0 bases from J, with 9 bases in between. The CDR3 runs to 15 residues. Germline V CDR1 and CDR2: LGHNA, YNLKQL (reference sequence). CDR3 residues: CASSRGTPNTGQLYF. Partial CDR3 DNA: TGTGCCAGCAGCCGCGGGACACCAAACACCGGGCAGCTCTAC.

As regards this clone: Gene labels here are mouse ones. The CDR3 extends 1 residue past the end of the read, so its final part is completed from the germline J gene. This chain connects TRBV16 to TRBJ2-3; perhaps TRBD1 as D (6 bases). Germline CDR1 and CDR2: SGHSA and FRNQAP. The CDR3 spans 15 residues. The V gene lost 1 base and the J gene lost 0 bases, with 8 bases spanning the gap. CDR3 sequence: CASSLGDISAETLYF. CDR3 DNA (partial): TGTGCAAGCAGCTTAGGGGACATTAGTGCAGAAACGCTGTAT.

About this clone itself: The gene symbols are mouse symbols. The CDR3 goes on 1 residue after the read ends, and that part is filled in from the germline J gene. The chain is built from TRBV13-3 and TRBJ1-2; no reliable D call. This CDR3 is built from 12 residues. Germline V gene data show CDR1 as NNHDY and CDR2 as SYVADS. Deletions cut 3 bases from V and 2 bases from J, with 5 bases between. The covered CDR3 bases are TGTGCCAGCAGTGGCGAGAACTCCGACTACACC. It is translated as CASSGENSDYT. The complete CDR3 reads CASSGENSDYTF.

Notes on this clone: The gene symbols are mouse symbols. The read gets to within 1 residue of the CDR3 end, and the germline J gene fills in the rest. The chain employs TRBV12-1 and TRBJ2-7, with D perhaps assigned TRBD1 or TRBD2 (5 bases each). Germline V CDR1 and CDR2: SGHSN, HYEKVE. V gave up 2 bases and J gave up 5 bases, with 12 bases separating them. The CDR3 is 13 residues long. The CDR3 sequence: CASSPRGGDEQYF. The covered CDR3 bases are TGTGCCAGCTCTCCCCGCGGGGGAGATGAACAGTAC.

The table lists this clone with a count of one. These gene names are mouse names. CDR3 DNA (partial): TGTGCCAGCAGTATCACTGGGGGGGTCTATGCTGAGCAGTTC. Translation: CASSITGGVYAEQF. The complete CDR3 protein is CASSITGGVYAEQFF. This chain joins TRBV19 and TRBJ2-1, with 10 nucleotides matching TRBD2. The read ends 1 residue shy of where the CDR3 ends; the end is completed using the germline J gene. The length of the CDR3 is 15 residues. Germline CDR1 FNHDT, CDR2 SITEND (reference sequence). With 2 bases clipped from V and 3 bases from J, the junction kept 2 bases outside the gene matches.

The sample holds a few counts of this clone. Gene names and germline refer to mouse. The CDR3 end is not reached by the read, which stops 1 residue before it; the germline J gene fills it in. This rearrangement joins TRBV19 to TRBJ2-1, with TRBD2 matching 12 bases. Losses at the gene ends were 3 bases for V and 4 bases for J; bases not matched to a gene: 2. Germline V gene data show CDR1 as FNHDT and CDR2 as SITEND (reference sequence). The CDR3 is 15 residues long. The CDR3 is CASSRDWGEYAEQFF. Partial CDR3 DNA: TGTGCCAGCAGTAGGGACTGGGGGGAGTATGCTGAGCAGTTC.

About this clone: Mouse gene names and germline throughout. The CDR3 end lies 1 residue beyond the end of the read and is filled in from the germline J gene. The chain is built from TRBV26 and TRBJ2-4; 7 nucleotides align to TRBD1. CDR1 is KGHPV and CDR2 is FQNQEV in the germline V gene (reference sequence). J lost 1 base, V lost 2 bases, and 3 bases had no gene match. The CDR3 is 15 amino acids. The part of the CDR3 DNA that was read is TGTGCCAGCAGTCTGCCCGGGACAGGTCAAAACACCTTGTAC. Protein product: CASSLPGTGQNTLY. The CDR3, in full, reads CASSLPGTGQNTLYF.

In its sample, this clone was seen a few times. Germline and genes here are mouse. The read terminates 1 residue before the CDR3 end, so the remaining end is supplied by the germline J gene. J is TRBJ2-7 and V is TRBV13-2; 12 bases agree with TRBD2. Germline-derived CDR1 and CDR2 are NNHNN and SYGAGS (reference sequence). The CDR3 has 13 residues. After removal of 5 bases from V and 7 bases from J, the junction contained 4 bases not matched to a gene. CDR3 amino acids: CASGRDWGDEQYF. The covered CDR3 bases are TGTGCCAGCGGCCGGGACTGGGGGGACGAACAGTAC.